This TCR beta chain is from a study of blood T cells in healthy people across ages. Donors were systemically healthy Caucasian individuals from Russia aged roughly 6 to 100 years. A second about 6 to 11 cycle PCR used barcoded and J-beta primers. Each cDNA molecule, via a template-switch adaptor with 12 random nucleotides, was tagged. TCRdb ran MiXCR on the 5' RACE reads and lists one entry per CDR3 protein. Of roughly 1 million distinct CDR3 sequences in the sample, about 23% were seen once. The germline V gene has CDR1 MNHEY and CDR2 SVGAGI. The V end was cut by 2 bases, the J end by 1 base, with 11 bases between. There are 15 residues in the CDR3. This clonotype was counted only a few times. Antigen specificity is unknown. Study outcomes and limitations: Relative to aged donors, long-lived donors carried more naive CD4+ cells and displayed higher diversity.

Separately, the same data were catalogued under a study of T cells of mothers and their children. That source reports: Within related and unrelated pairs, thymic selection shapes TCR recombination output in a similar way.

This clonotype was sampled from a girl aged 2-10 years in good health. The J gene is TRBJ1-2, the V gene TRBV6-5; D uncertain. The specimen was blood. In nucleotides, the CDR3 is TGTGCCAGCAGTTACAGATCCGGGTTTAACTATGGCTACACCTTC. Protein: CASSYRSGFNYGYTF.